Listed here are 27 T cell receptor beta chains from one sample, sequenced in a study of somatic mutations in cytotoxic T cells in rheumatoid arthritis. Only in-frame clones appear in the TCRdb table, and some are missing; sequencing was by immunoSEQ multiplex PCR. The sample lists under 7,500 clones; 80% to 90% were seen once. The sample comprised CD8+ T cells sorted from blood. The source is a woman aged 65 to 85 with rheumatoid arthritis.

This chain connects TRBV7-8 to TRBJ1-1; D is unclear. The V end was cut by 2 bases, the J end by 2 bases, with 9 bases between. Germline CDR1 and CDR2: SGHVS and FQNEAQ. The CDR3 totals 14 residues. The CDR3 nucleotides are TGTGCCAGCAGCTTATTTTCGAGCAACACTGAAGCTTTCTTT. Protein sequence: CASSLFSSNTEAFF.

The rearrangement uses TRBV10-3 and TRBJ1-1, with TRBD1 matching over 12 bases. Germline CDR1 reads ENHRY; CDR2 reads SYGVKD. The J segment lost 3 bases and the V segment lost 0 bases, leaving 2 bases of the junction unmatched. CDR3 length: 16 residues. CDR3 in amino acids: CAISESGTGGHTEAFF. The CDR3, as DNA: TGTGCCATCAGTGAGTCCGGGACAGGGGGCCACACTGAAGCTTTCTTT.

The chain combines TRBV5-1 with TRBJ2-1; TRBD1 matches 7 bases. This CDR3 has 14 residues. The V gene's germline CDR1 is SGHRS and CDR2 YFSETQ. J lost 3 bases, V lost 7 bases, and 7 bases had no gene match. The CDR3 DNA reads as TGCGCCAGCGCCTCGGACAGGAGCTACAATGAGCAGTTCTTC. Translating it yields CASASDRSYNEQFF.

The CDR3: CASSPWQGSYNEQFF. The DNA of the CDR3 is TGTGCCAGCAGCCCTTGGCAGGGCTCCTACAATGAGCAGTTCTTC. The V call is TRBV7-6, the J call TRBJ2-1; D is perhaps TRBD1 (5 bases). Germline V gene lookup returns CDR1 SGHVS and CDR2 FNYEAQ. The CDR3 sequence is 15 residues long. The V end lost 5 bases, the J end lost 0 bases, and 11 bases lay between the germline ends.

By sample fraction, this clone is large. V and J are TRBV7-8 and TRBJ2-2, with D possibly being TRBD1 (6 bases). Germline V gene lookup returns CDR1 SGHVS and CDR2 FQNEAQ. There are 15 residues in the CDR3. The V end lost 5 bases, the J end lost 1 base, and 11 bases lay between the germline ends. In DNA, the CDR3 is TGTGCCAGCAGCCCTATAGGGGGGAACACCGGGGAGCTGTTTTTT. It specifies CASSPIGGNTGELFF.

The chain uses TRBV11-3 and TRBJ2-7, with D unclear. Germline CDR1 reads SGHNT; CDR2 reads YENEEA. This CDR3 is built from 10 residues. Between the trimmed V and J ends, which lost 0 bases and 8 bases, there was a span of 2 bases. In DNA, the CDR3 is TGTGCCAGCAGCTTAGATAAGCAGTACTTC. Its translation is CASSLDKQYF.

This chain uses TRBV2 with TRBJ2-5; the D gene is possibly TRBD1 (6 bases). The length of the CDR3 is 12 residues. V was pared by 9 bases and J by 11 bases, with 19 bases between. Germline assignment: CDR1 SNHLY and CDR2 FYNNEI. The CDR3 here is CARPGPSGEQYF. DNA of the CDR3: TGTGCCAGACCGGGCCCATCAGGGGAGCAGTACTTC.

The CDR3 coding sequence is TGTGCCAGCAGCAAGAGGACAGGTTTTCTCCGCTCTGGGGCCAACGTCCTGACTTTC. This gives the protein CASSKRTGFLRSGANVLTF. This chain links TRBV9 with TRBJ2-6; TRBD1 aligns across 7 bases. The junction had 13 bases not matched to a gene; V was cut back by 4 bases and J by 0 bases. CDR1 and CDR2 from the germline V gene are SGDLS and YYNGEE. The CDR3 is 19 amino acids. The full variable domain, its missing parts supplied by reference TRBV9 and TRBJ2-6, is DSGVTQTPKHLITATGQRVTLRCSPRSGDLSVYWYQQSLDQGLQFLIQYYNGEERAKGNILERFSAQQFPDLHSELNLSSLELGDSALYFCASSKRTGFLRSGANVLTFGAGSRLTVL.

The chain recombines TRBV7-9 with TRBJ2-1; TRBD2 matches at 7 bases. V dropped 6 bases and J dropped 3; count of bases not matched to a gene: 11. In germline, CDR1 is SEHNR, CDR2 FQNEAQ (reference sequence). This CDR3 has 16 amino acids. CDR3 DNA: TGTGCCAGCAGGCCCTCAGGGAGCGGGAACTACAATGAGCAGTTCTTC. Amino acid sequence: CASRPSGSGNYNEQFF.

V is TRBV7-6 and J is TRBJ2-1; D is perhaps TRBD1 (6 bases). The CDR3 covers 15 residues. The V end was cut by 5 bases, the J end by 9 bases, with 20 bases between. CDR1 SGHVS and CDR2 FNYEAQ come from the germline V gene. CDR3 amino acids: CASSPGGGAKLEQFF. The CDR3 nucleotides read TGTGCCAGCAGCCCTGGGGGCGGAGCCAAGCTTGAGCAGTTCTTC.

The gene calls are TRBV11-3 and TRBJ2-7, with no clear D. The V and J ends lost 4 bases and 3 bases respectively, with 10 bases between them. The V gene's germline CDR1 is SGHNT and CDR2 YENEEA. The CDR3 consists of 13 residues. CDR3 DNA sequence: TGTGCCAGCAGCTCAACTATTCTCTACGAGCAGTACTTC. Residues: CASSSTILYEQYF.

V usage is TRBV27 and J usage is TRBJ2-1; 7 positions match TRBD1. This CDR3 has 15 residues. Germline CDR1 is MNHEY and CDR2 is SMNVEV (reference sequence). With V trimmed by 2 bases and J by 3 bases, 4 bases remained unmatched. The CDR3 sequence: CASSLRQGNYNEQFF. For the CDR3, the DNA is TGTGCCAGCAGTTTAAGACAGGGAAACTACAATGAGCAGTTCTTC.

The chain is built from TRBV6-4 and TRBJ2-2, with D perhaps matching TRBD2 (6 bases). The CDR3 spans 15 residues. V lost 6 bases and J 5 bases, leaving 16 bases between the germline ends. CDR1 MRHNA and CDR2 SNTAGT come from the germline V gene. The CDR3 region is CASSTGDSDTGELFF. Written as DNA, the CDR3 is TGTGCCAGCAGCACGGGGGACTCTGATACCGGGGAGCTGTTTTTT.

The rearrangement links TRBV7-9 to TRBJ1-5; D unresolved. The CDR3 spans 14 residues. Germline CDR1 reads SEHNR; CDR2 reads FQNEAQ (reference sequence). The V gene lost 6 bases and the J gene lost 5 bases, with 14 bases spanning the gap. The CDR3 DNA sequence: TGTGCCAGCAGACCGGAGGGTTCGGATCAGCCCCAGCATTTT. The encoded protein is CASRPEGSDQPQHF.

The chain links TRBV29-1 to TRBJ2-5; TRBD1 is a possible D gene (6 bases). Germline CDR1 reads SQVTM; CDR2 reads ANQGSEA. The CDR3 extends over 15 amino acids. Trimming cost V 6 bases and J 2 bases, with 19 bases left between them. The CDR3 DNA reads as TGCAGCGTCACGGACAGTCTCAATTTACAAGAGACCCAGTACTTC. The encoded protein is CSVTDSLNLQETQYF.

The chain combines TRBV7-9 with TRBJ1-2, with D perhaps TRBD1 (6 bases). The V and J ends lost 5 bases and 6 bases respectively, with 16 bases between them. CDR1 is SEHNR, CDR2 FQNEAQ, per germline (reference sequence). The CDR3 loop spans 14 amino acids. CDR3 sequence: CASSRPGEEDGYTF. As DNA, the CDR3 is TGTGCCAGCAGCCGACCAGGGGAAGAAGATGGCTACACCTTC.

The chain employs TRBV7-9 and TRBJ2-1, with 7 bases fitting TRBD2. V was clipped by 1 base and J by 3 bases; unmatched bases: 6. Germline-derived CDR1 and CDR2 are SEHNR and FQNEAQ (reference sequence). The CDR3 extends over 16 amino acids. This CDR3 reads CASSLVGAGDYNEQFF. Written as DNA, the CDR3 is TGTGCCAGCAGCTTAGTGGGCGCGGGGGACTACAATGAGCAGTTCTTC.

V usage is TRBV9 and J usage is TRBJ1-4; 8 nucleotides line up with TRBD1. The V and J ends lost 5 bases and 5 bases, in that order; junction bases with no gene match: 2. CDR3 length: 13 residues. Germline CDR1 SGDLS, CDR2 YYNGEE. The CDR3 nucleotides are TGTGCCAGCAGGACAGGGGAAAATGAAAAACTGTTTTTT. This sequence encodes CASRTGENEKLFF.

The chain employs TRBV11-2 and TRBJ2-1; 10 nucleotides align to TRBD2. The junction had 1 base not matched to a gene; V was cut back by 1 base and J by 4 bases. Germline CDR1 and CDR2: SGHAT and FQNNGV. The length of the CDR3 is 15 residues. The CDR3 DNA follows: TGTGCCAGCAGCTTAGCTAGCGGGGGTTACAATGAGCAGTTCTTC. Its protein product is CASSLASGGYNEQFF.

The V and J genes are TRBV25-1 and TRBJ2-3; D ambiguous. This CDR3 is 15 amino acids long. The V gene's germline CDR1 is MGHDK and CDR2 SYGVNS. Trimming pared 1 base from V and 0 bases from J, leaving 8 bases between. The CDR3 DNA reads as TGTGCCAGCAGTGAATGGAGACGGAGCACAGATACGCAGTATTTT. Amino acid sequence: CASSEWRRSTDTQYF.

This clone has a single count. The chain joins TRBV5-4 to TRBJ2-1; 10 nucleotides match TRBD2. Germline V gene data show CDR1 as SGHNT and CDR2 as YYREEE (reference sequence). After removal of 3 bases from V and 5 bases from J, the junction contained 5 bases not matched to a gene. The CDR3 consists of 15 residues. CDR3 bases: TGTGCCAGCAGCTCGGCGCTAGCGGGGGACAATGAGCAGTTCTTC. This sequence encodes CASSSALAGDNEQFF.

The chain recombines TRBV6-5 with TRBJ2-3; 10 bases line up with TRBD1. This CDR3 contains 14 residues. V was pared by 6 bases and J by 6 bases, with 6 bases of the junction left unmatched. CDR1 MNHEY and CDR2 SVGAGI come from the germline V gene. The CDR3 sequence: CASRTDRGLDTQYF. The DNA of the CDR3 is TGTGCCAGCAGGACGGACAGGGGGTTGGATACGCAGTATTTT.

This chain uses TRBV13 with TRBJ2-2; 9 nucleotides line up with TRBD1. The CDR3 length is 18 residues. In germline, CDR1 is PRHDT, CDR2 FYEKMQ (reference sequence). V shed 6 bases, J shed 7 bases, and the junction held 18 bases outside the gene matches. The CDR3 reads CASRKSNLNRGHIGELFF. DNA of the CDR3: TGTGCCAGCAGAAAATCGAATCTCAACAGGGGGCATATCGGGGAGCTGTTTTTT.

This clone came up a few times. CDR3 nucleotide sequence: TGTGCCAGCAGTCAGCTAGCGGGAGAAGGCAATGAGCAGTTCTTC. It yields the protein CASSQLAGEGNEQFF. V and J are TRBV6-4 and TRBJ2-1; 10 bases match TRBD2. J was trimmed by 6 bases and V by 5 bases; bases with no gene match: 7. Per germline, CDR1 MRHNA and CDR2 SNTAGT. The CDR3 length is 15 residues.

Here the CDR3 DNA reads TGTGCCAGCAGCTTAGAACCCCTCAGGGGGGATCAGCCCCAGCATTTT. This gives the protein CASSLEPLRGDQPQHF. The rearrangement links TRBV7-6 to TRBJ1-5; 7 bases match TRBD1. The length of the CDR3 is 16 residues. The germline CDR1 and CDR2 sequences are SGHVS and FNYEAQ. Trimming at V came to 1 base and at J to 5 bases, leaving 8 bases not matched to a gene.

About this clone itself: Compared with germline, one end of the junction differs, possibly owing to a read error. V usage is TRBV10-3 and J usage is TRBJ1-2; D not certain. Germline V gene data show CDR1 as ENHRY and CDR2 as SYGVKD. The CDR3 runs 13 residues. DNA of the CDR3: TGTGCCATCAGTGAGTCAGAGGACTATGGCTGCACCTTC. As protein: CAISESEDYGCTF.

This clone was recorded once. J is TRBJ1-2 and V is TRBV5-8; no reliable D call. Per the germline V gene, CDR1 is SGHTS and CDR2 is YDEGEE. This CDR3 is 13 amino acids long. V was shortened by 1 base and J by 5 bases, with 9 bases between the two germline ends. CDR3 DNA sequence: TGTGCCAGCAGCTTGTCGCCAGTTTATGGCTACACCTTC. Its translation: CASSLSPVYGYTF.